The sequence of this T cell receptor beta chain was determined in a study of cytomegalovirus exposure and HLA in healthy donors (dated by TCRdb to the late 2010s). Regarding the study in general: An earlier analysis of 587 of the donors reported around 280 Gb of sequence data and 95 million to 140 million unique TCR beta sequences obtained from some 200 million T cells. Rather than using new phenotypic data, the later analysis identified candidate immune exposures from TCR beta sequences and from how often those sequences occurred across donors. A later genetic analysis took genome-wide SNP genotypes for about three fifths of the roughly 700 donors and used that subset as a discovery cohort. Typing coverage differed by locus: A, B, C, DRB1 and DQB1 were typed in about 620-640 donors, DQA1 in about 510, DPA1 in over 600, and DPB1 in approximately 450. Every repertoire in the discovery cohort had been generated on one and the same sequencing platform. A few DR-DQ haplotypes were handled as single units for association and clustering because linkage in the cohort was strong. Of the roughly 400 genotyped donors, 81% fell in the genetic ancestry cluster associated with self-reported Caucasian donors. The study aimed to test whether signatures of past pathogen exposure could be identified by cataloging public T cell receptors. The study used immunosequencing to profile the T cell repertoires of 600 to 850 subjects and linked those repertoires to cytomegalovirus serostatus. Alongside the repertoire data, information on donor age, sex, ethnicity and CMV serostatus was compiled. To study patterns of TCR occurrence, a later analysis re-analyzed previously published TCR beta repertoires from under 750 donors and added high-resolution HLA genotyping. An early release that covered 640 HLA-typed donors contained approximately 300 gigabases of sequencing data and around 80 million unique TCR sequences. In an earlier analysis of about 590 of the donors, high-throughput TCR beta sequencing was used to judge whether each TCR beta V gene segment behaved as functional or pseudogenic. Across under 500 genotyped donors of the cohort, an average of about 240,000 unique TCR beta nucleotide sequences per donor were sequenced, and roughly 17% of those sequences were non-productive. The study combined high-throughput TCR immunosequencing, statistical association of individual TCRs with disease status, and machine learning to predict cytomegalovirus infection status. Both class I and class II loci were covered by HLA typing, at four-digit resolution. Besides the first cohort of 550 to 750 subjects, a separate validation cohort made up of 120 different subjects was used. The paper as a whole reports these results and caveats: In the study, some 160 TCR beta chains were listed as associated with cytomegalovirus. Some IMGT-functional V segments, including TRBV6-2 and TRBV6-3, could not be distinguished by the 87-base-pair reads and were therefore excluded. In a later genetic analysis, fewer N-insertions in productive TCRs were reported among donors in an Asian-associated ancestry cluster than the roughly 670-donor mean. Because some donors lacked HLA typing at each locus, the association tests relied only on the typed subset. A cluster of highly shared sequence variants was judged likely to be a technical artifact of the sequencing pipeline. A further reported finding was that TCR beta sequences accurately predicted the HLA-A and HLA-B alleles for most subjects in the first cohort. Correlated functional status among segregating V segments might reflect linkage disequilibrium, but an unknown experimental factor could not be ruled out. Cytomegalovirus status was reported to be diagnosed by the classifier with high specificity and sensitivity in both the original and validation cohorts. According to a later analysis, parvovirus B19, influenza, CMV and Epstein-Barr virus appeared linked to several top co-occurrence clusters. A later analysis found that HLA-associated TCR beta chains were more clonally expanded and had lower generation probabilities than equally common non-associated chains. In an earlier analysis of approximately 590 of the donors, most TCR beta V segments appeared in productive rearrangements about 87% or about 30% of the time, broadly matching IMGT annotations. In a later analysis, most CMV-associated TCR beta chains were found to appear HLA-restricted, with HLA associations seemingly driven largely by CMV exposure. Only TCR beta chains were sequenced in this cohort, and the absence of alpha or paired-chain data limited detectable features. The authors suggested that the approach could potentially be generalized to other disease states and immunological phenotypes. Most TCR sequences were seen in very few donors, while some public TCRs were found in many individuals. In vitro tests confirmed that a few of the cytomegalovirus-associated TCR beta chains recognize cytomegalovirus antigens. Roughly 15 rarely observed V segments, including chromosome 9 orphons, were excluded from the earlier analysis of approximately 500 of the donors because counts were too low. In a later genetic analysis, a missense DCLRE1C variant was associated with V-gene and J-gene trimming of TCR beta chains, and the association was replicated in an independent cohort. Strong co-occurrence of HLA alleles, especially DR and DQ, made assigning TCR associations to individual alleles difficult. According to a later analysis, TCR association rates differed among HLA loci, with DRB1 alleles showing the most associated TCRs and HLA-C alleles showing the fewest. The only immune exposure information available for the cohort was CMV serostatus. At a false discovery rate of 0.05, a later analysis linked fewer than 20,000 TCR beta sequences to specific HLA alleles. Sequencing depth was assumed to be roughly uniform across donors in the presence/absence analyses, though that assumption may not hold.

The CDR3 goes from the cysteine to the phenylalanine over 14 residues. Only the CDR3 part of the read is kept: 42 bases, read in frame from the first base. V has 4 bases trimmed and J has 4 bases trimmed; junction bases matching no gene number 3. Sequences SGHRS (CDR1) and YFSETQ (CDR2) are obtained from the germline V gene. Notes on this clone: What antigen it recognizes has not been identified. The input lacks base qualities; no much larger clone sits a single base away.

Preparation of the library involved the immunoSEQ multiplex PCR assay. For the multiplex PCR, a mixture combining 60 forward primers for TCR Vbeta segments and 13 reverse primers for TCR Jbeta segments was used. The CDR3 region of rearranged TCR beta genes was amplified from genomic DNA by a multiplex PCR assay. The amplified TCR beta libraries were sequenced on the Illumina HiSeq System as 87-base-pair reads. Turning to the authors' computational methods: In a later analysis, roughly 80 million unique TCR beta chains were counted across the 690 or so repertoires, and around 10 million of these chains were shared by at least two donors. Raw reads were error-corrected and collapsed into unique sequences with a nearest-neighbor algorithm that merged closely related sequences to remove PCR and sequencing errors. To assign V, D and J gene segments, CDR3 sequences were aligned to IMGT reference sequences. Each retained sequence needed at least a six-nucleotide match to both a V gene segment and a J gene segment. A rearrangement counted as productive if the CDR3 had no stop codons and remained in frame with V and J, and every other rearrangement counted as non-productive. Following IMGT convention, CDR3 was defined as the stretch from the second conserved V-encoded cysteine to the conserved J-encoded phenylalanine. Sequences without an unambiguous match to a single V gene segment were excluded from the earlier analysis of 450 to 650 of the donors. An earlier analysis of several hundred of the donors called V segments functional above 56.7% productive rearrangements and segregating when the between-donor standard deviation exceeded 5%. A statistical classification framework was built for diagnosing cytomegalovirus status from the catalog of TCR beta chain sequences. In a later analysis, V and J genes were assigned by comparing TCR nucleotide sequences against IMGT/GENE-DB human TR gene sequences. The TCRdist pipeline was used in a later analysis to assign CDR3 sequences and most-parsimonious VDJ recombination scenarios. A later analysis defined each TCR beta chain by its CDR3 amino acid sequence plus V-gene family, and excluded reads lacking a unique V-gene family. In a later analysis, approximately 640 highly shared, low-generation-probability nucleotide sequences were removed to address suspected cross-contamination and a sequencing artifact. In a later analysis, a clonal expansion index was calculated for each public chain from normalized within-repertoire ranks of inferred template counts. Generation probabilities in a later analysis came from a VDJ recombination model fitted to out-of-frame rearrangements, and those results were checked against IGoR. In a later analysis, TCR-TCR, TCR-HLA and TCR-CMV co-occurrence was scored with hypergeometric tests, and a repertoire-size bias correction was applied to TCR pairs. In a later analysis, false discovery rates were estimated by permuting HLA or CMV assignments 20 times. In a later analysis, co-occurring TCRs were grouped using DBSCAN, with TCRdist sequence similarity added in when clustering inside HLA-allele-positive subsets. Co-occurrence clustering excluded repertoires with fewer than 30,000 or more than 120,000 public chains, plus five with anomalous nucleotide sharing. TCRdb took over this immuneACCESS table, retaining in-frame rearrangements with V and J assigned. Such tables are incomplete; in checked studies, under half of the missing clones stem from an unresolved V gene, and the remainder is unexplained. For V, J and clone size, that table is used; D and trimming come from the DNA. The sample includes 130,000 or so clones, with around 80% observed a single time. In total, the top ten clones hold under 2% of the sample.

In total, more than 500 healthy bone marrow donors made up the cohort. At the time of sampling, all cohort members were nominally healthy, though unrecorded immune exposures were likely present. The donor tested CMV seronegative, placing the donor among the 300 to 450 seronegative members of the cohort. Every donor gave a peripheral blood sample, and the peripheral blood mononuclear cells from that sample were used for TCR beta sequencing. The Qiagen DNeasy Blood Extraction Kit was used to extract genomic DNA from the blood cell samples. This clonotype was obtained from a woman aged 40 to 50 in good health and CMV-seronegative. Sequencing was done on a sample of PBMCs. The rearrangement joined TRBV5-1 to TRBJ1-5; 9 junctional bases match TRBD1. This receptor carries the CDR3 CASSPGTGNQPQHF. The DNA sequence reads TGCGCCAGCAGCCCGGGGACAGGGAATCAGCCCCAGCATTTT.